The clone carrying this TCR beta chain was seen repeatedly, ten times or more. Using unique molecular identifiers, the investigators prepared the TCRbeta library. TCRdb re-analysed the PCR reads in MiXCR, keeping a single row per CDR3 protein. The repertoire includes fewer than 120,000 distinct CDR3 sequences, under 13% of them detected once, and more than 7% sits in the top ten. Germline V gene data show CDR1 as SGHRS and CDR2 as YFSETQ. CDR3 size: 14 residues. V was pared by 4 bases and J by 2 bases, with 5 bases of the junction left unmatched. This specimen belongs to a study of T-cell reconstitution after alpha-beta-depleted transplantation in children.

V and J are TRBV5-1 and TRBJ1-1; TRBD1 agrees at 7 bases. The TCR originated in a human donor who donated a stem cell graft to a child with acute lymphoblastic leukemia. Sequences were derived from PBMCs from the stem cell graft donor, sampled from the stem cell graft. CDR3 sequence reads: CASSERGPNTEAFF. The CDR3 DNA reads TGCGCCAGCAGCGAGAGGGGGCCTAACACTGAAGCTTTCTTT.